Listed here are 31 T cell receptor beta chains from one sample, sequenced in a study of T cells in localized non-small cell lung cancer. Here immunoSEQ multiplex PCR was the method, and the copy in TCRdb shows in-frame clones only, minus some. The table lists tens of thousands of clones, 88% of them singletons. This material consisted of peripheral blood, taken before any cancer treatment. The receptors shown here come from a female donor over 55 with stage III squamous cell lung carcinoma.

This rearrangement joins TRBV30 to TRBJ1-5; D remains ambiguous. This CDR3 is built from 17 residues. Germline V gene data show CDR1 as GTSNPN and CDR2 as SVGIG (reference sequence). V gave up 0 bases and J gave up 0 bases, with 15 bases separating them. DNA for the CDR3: TGTGCCTGGAGTGTACCGTCGGGTTCTCTTAGCAATCAGCCCCAGCATTTT. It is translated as CAWSVPSGSLSNQPQHF. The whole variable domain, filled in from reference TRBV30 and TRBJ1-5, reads SQTIHQWPATLVQPVGSPLSLECTVEGTSNPNLYWYRQAAGRGLQLLFYSVGIGQISSEVPQNLSASRPQDRQFILSSKKLLLSDSGFYLCAWSVPSGSLSNQPQHFGDGTRLSIL.

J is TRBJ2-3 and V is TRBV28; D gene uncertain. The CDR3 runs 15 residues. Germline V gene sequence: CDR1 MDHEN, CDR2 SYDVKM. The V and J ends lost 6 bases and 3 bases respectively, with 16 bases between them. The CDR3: CASSKSGFLTDTQYF. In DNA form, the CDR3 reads TGTGCCAGCAGCAAATCAGGTTTTTTAACAGATACGCAGTATTTT. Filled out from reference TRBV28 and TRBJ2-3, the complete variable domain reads DVKVTQSSRYLVKRTGEKVFLECVQDMDHENMFWYRQDPGLGLRLIYFSYDVKMKEKGDIPEGYSVSREKKERFSLILESASTNQTSMYLCASSKSGFLTDTQYFGPGTRLTVL.

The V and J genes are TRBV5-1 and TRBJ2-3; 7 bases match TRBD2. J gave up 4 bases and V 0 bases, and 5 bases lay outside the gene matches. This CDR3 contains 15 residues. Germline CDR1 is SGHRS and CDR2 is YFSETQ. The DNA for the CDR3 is TGCGCCAGCAGCTTGGCCGGGGGGAGGCCAGATACGCAGTATTTT. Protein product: CASSLAGGRPDTQYF.

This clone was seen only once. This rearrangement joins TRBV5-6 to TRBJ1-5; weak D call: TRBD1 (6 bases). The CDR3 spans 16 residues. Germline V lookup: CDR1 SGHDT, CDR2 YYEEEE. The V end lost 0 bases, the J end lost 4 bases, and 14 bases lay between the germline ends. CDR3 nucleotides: TGTGCCAGCAGCTTGGGGGCAGGGGCAGGGAATCAGCCCCAGCATTTT. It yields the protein CASSLGAGAGNQPQHF.

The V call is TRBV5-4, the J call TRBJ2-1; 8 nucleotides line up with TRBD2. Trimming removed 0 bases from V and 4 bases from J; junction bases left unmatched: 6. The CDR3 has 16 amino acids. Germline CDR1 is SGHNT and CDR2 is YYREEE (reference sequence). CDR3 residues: CASSLAGGAPYNEQFF. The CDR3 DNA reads TGTGCCAGCAGCTTGGCCGGGGGGGCCCCTTACAATGAGCAGTTCTTC.

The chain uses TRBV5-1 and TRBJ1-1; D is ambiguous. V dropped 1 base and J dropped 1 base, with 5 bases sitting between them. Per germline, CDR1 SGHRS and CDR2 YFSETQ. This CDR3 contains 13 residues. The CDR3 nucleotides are TGCGCCAGCAGCTTGCACCAGAACACTGAAGCTTTCTTT. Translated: CASSLHQNTEAFF.

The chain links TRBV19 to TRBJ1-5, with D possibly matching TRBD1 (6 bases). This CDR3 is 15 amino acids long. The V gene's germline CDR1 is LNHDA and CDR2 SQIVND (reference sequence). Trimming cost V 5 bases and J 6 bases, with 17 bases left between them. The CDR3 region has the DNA TGTGCCAGTAGTGGAGGGGGTGCGGTGGGTCAGCCCCAGCATTTT. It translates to CASSGGGAVGQPQHF.

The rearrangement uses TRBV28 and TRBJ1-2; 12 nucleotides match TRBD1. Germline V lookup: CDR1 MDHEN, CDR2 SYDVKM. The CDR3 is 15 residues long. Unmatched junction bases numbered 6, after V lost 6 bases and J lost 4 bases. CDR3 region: CASREGTGGSYGYTF. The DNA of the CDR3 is TGTGCCAGCAGAGAGGGGACAGGGGGCAGCTATGGCTACACCTTC.

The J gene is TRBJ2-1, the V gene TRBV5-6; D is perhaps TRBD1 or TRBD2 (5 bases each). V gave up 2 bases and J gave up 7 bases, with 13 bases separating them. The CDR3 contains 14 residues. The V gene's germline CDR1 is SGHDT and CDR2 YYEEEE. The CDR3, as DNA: TGTGCCAGCAGCTTTGGGGGAGTTGGGAATGAGCAGTTCTTC. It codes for CASSFGGVGNEQFF. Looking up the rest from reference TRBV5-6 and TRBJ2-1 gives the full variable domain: DAGVTQSPTHLIKTRGQQVTLRCSPKSGHDTVSWYQQALGQGPQFIFQYYEEEERQRGNFPDRFSGHQFPNYSSELNVNALLLGDSALYLCASSFGGVGNEQFFGPGTRLTVL.

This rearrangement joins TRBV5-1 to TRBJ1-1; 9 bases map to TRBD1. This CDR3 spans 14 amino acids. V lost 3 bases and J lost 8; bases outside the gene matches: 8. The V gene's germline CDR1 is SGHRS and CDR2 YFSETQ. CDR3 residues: CASSSGTGTMEAFF. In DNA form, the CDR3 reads TGCGCCAGCAGCTCCGGGACAGGGACGATGGAAGCTTTCTTT.

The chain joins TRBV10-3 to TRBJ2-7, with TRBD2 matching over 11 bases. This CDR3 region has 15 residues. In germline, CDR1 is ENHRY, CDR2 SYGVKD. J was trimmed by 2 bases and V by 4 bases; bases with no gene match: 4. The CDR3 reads CAISVVAGGPYEQYF. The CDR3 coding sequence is TGTGCCATCAGTGTAGTAGCGGGAGGGCCCTACGAGCAGTACTTC.

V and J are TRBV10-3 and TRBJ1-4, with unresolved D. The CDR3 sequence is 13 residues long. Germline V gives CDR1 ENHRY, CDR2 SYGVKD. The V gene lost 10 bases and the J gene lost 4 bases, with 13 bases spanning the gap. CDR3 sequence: CATTQELNEKLFF. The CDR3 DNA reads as TGTGCCACGACTCAGGAGCTTAATGAAAAACTGTTTTTT.

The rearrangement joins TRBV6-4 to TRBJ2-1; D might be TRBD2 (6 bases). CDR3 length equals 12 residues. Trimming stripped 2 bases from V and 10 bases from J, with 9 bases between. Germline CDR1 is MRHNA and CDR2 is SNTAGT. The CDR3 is CASSDQGLEQFF. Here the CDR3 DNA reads TGTGCCAGCAGTGACCAAGGACTAGAGCAGTTCTTC.

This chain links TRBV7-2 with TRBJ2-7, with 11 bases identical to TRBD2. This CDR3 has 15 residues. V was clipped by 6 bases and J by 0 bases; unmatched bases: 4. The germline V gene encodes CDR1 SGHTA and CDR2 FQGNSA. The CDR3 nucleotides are TGTGCCAGCAGTCCTACTAGCGGGAGCTCCTACGAGCAGTACTTC. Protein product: CASSPTSGSSYEQYF.

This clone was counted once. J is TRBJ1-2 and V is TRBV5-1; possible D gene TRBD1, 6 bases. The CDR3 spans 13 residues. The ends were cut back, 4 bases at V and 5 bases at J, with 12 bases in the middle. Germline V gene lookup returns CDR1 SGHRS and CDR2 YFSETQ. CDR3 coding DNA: TGCGCCAGCAGCCACGGACAGCAATATGGCTACACCTTC. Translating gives CASSHGQQYGYTF.

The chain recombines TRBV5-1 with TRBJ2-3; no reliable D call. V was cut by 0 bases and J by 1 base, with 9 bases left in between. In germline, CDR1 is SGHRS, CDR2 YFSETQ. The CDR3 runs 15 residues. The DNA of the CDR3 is TGCGCCAGCAGCTTGGATAGACCCGGCACAGATACGCAGTATTTT. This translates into CASSLDRPGTDTQYF.

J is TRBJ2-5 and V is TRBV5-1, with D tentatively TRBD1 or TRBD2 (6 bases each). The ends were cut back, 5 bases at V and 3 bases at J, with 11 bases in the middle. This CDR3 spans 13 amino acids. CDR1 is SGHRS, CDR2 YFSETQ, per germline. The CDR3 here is CASRFGGKETQYF. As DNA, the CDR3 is TGCGCCAGCAGATTCGGGGGCAAAGAGACCCAGTACTTC.

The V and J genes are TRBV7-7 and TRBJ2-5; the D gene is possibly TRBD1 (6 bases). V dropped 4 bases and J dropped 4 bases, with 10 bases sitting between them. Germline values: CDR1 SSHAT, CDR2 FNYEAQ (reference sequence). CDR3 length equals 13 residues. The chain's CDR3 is CASSSDRLETQYF. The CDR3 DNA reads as TGTGCCAGCAGCTCAGACAGGCTAGAGACCCAGTACTTC.

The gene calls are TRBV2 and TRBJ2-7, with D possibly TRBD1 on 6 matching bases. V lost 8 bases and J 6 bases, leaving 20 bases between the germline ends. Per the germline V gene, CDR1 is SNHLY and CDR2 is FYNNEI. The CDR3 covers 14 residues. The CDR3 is CASWGGGRVREQYF. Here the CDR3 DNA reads TGTGCCAGCTGGGGTGGGGGCAGGGTCCGCGAGCAGTACTTC. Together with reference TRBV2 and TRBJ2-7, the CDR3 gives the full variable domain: EPEVTQTPSHQVTQMGQEVILRCVPISNHLYFYWYRQILGQKVEFLVSFYNNEISEKSEIFDDQFSVERPDGSNFTLKIRSTKLEDSAMYFCASWGGGRVREQYFGPGTRLTVT.

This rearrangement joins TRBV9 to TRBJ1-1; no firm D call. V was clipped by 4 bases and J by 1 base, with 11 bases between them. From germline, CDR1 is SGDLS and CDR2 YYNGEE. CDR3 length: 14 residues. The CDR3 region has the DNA TGTGCCAGCAGCCCCCGCCTCCAGAACACTGAAGCTTTCTTT. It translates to CASSPRLQNTEAFF.

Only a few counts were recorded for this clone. In nucleotides, the CDR3 is TGTGCCAGCCAACTACTAGGTGGCACCGGGGAGCTGTTTTTT. Its translation is CASQLLGGTGELFF. The chain uses TRBV2 and TRBJ2-2, with D possibly matching TRBD2 (5 bases). The CDR3 extends over 14 amino acids. Germline V gene sequence: CDR1 SNHLY, CDR2 FYNNEI. Trimming removed 8 bases at V and 4 bases at J, with 14 bases between. Full variable domain (remainder filled in from reference TRBV2 and TRBJ2-2): EPEVTQTPSHQVTQMGQEVILRCVPISNHLYFYWYRQILGQKVEFLVSFYNNEISEKSEIFDDQFSVERPDGSNFTLKIRSTKLEDSAMYFCASQLLGGTGELFFGEGSRLTVL.

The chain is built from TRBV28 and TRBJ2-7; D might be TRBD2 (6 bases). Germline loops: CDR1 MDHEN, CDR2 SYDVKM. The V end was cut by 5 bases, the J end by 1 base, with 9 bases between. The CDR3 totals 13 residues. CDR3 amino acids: CASSRLVSYEQYF. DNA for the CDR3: TGTGCCAGCAGTCGACTAGTTTCCTACGAGCAGTACTTC.

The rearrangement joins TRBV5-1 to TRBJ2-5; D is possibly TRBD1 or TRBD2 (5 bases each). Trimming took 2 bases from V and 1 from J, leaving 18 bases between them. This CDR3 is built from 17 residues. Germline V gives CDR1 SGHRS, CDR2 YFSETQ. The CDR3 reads CASSFGTIRSPQETQYF. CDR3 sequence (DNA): TGCGCCAGCAGCTTCGGGACCATACGTAGTCCCCAAGAGACCCAGTACTTC.

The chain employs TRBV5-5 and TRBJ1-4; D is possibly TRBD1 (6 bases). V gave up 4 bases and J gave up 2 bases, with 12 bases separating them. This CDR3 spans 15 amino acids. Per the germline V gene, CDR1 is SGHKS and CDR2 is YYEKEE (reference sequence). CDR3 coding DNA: TGTGCCAGCAGCGTACCGACAGGCACTAATGAAAAACTGTTTTTT. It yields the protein CASSVPTGTNEKLFF.

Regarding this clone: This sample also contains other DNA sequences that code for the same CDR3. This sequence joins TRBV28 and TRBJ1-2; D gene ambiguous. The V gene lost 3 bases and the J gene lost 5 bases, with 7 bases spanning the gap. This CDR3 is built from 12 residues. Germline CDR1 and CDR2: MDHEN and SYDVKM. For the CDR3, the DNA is TGTGCCAGCAGTTTCAGAGGGTATGGCTACACCTTC. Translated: CASSFRGYGYTF.

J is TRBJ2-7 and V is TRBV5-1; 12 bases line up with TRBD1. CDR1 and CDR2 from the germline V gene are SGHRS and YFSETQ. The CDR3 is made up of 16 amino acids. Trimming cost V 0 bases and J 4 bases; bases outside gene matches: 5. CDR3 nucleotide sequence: TGCGCCAGCAGCTTGGCCACGGGACAGGGGGCGTACGAGCAGTACTTC. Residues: CASSLATGQGAYEQYF.

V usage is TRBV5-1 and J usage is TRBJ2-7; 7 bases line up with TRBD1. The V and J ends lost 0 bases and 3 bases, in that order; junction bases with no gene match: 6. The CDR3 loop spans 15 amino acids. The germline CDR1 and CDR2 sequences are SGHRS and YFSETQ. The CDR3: CASSLGQGRDYEQYF. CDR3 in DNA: TGCGCCAGCAGCTTGGGACAGGGTAGAGACTACGAGCAGTACTTC.

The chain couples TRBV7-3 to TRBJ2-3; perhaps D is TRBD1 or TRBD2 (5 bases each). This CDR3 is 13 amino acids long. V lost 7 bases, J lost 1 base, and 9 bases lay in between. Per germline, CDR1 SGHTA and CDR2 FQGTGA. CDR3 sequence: CASMGDRTDTQYF. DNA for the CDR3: TGTGCCAGCATGGGGGACCGCACAGATACGCAGTATTTT.

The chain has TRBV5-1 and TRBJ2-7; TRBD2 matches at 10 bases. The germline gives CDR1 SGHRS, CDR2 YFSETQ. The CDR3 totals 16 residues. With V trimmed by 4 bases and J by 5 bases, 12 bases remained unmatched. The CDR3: CASSVRTSGAGNEQYF. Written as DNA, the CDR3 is TGCGCCAGCAGCGTGAGGACTAGCGGAGCGGGGAACGAGCAGTACTTC.

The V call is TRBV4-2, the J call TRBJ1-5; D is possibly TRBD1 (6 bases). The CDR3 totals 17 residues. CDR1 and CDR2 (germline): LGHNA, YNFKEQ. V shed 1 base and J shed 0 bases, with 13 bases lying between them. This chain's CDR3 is CASSQAGAGYSNQPQHF. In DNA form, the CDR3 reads TGTGCCAGCAGCCAAGCGGGGGCGGGGTATAGCAATCAGCCCCAGCATTTT.

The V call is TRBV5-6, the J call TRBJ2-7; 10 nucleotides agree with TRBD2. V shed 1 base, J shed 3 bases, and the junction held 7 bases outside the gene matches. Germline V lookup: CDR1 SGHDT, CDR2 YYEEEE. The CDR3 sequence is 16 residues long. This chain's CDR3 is CASSLTRAGGLYEQYF. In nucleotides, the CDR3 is TGTGCCAGCAGCTTGACTCGAGCGGGGGGGCTCTACGAGCAGTACTTC. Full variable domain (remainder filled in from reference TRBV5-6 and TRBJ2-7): DAGVTQSPTHLIKTRGQQVTLRCSPKSGHDTVSWYQQALGQGPQFIFQYYEEEERQRGNFPDRFSGHQFPNYSSELNVNALLLGDSALYLCASSLTRAGGLYEQYFGPGTRLTVT.